The next 14 T cell receptor delta chains were all read from a single sample in a study of γδ T cells in repeated Plasmodium falciparum infection. Gammadelta T cells were flow-sorted from PBMC into Vgamma9/Vdelta2+ and Vdelta2-negative populations for bulk analysis. TCRdb called clones from the multiplex PCR reads again using CATT. The table has tens of thousands of delta-chain clones, 0.75% to 1% seen once; the top ten hold 9.6%. The sample was gamma-delta T cells from blood. Every receptor here comes from a pool of human donors (malaria-infected and uninfected, not separated).

This clone is categorized as medium-sized (0.01 to 0.1%). Within the sample, other DNA sequences also encode this same CDR3. The chain couples TRDV1 to TRDJ1; 7 bases map to TRDD3. The CDR3 loop spans 13 amino acids. From germline, CDR1 is TSWWSYY and CDR2 QGS. With V trimmed by 6 bases and J by 4 bases, 5 bases remained unmatched. The chain's CDR3 is CALGRGMVDKLIF. The DNA for the CDR3 is TGTGCTCTTGGTAGGGGGATGGTCGATAAACTCATCTTT.

This clone was seen only a few times. TCRdb has a much larger clone's protein, which differs at residue 11 from the translation of this DNA, likely because of a read error; what is shown is the protein translated from the DNA. The chain recombines TRDV1 with TRDJ1; TRDD2 aligns across 7 bases. The J gene comes from matching the DNA to germline here; TCRdb lacks it. With 0 bases clipped from V and 0 bases from J, the junction kept 19 bases outside the gene matches. CDR1 TSWWSYY and CDR2 QGS come from the germline V gene. The CDR3 runs to 21 residues. The CDR3 loop is CALGELLPALRSYDHTDKLIF. In DNA, the CDR3 is TGTGCTCTTGGGGAACTCCTTCCTGCACTCCGGAGCTACGATCACACCGATAAACTCATCTTT.

A few counts support this clone. The protein that TCRdb holds for this DNA derives from a much larger clone and differs from the translated DNA at residue 3, which likely indicates a read error; the protein shown here is translated from the DNA. The CDR3 loop is CARDTVTGGYAMELIF. CDR3 DNA sequence: TGTGCCCGTGACACCGTTACTGGGGGATACGCGATGGAACTCATCTTT. J is TRDJ1 and V is TRDV2; 13 bases line up with TRDD3. TCRdb is silent on the J gene; assignment here came from matching the DNA to germline. From germline, CDR1 is GEAIGNYY and CDR2 EKD. The CDR3 is 16 residues long.

This clone came up a few times. This is likely an artifact of a read error, given a far larger clone one base away. The same CDR3 is also encoded by other DNA sequences in this sample. The chain uses TRDV1 and TRDJ1; 7 nucleotides match TRDD3. Germline matching of the DNA provided the J gene here, since TCRdb leaves it blank. The CDR3 length is 25 residues. J lost 5 bases, V lost 2 bases, and 38 bases had no gene match. Per germline, CDR1 TSWWSYY and CDR2 QGS. Here the CDR3 reads CALGESSTPMRPRLGSAHPADKLIF. In DNA, the CDR3 is TGTGCTCTTGGGGAATCCAGCACTCCTATGAGGCCCCGACTGGGGTCGGCTCACCCGGCTGATAAACTCATCTTT.

This clone has a handful of counts. A read error is likely here: a far larger clone is one base away. Other nucleotide sequences in the sample specify the same CDR3. The chain is built from TRDV1 and TRDJ1; maybe TRDD3 (6 bases). The CDR3 covers 15 residues. Germline values: CDR1 TSWWSYY, CDR2 QGS. The CDR3 bases are TGTGCTCTCGGGCCGCTGGGGTTGTACACAGATAAACTCATCTTT. As protein: CALGPLGLYTDKLIF.

Note on this clone: A far larger clone is a single base away, which makes a read error likely. The same CDR3 arises from other DNA sequences in this sample as well. This chain connects TRDV1 to TRDJ1; 13 bases line up with TRDD3. TCRdb leaves out the J gene; it was filled in here by matching the DNA to germline. The germline V gene has CDR1 TSWWSYY and CDR2 QGS. V lost 6 bases and J lost 0; bases outside the gene matches: 19. The length of the CDR3 is 21 residues. CDR3 DNA: TGTGCTCTTGGCAAGCGGTCCAACTGGGGGATACGAGGGGGGTACACCGATAAACTCATCTTT. This encodes CALGKRSNWGIRGGYTDKLIF.

This clone was seen more than once but under ten times. For this DNA, TCRdb reports the protein of a much larger clone, which diverges at residue 14, most likely from a read error; the protein presented here is translated directly from the DNA. The V call is TRDV2, the J call TRDJ1, with 13 positions matching TRDD3. No J segment appears in TCRdb, so it was assigned here by matching the sequence to germline. The CDR3 is 18 amino acids. V was clipped by 0 bases and J by 6 bases; unmatched bases: 12. From germline, CDR1 is GEAIGNYY and CDR2 EKD. The chain's CDR3 is CACDTLLLGDTKTNKLIF. In nucleotides, the CDR3 is TGTGCCTGTGACACCTTGTTACTGGGGGATACGAAGACCAATAAACTCATCTTT.

With regard to this clone: TCRdb attributes to this sequence the protein of a much larger clone, which differs from the DNA translation at residue 16; a read error is likely, and the protein displayed is translated from the DNA. The chain is built from TRDV1 and TRDJ1; 12 positions agree with TRDD3. The J gene, not given by TCRdb, was assigned here from a germline match of the nucleotide sequence. The germline CDR1 and CDR2 sequences are TSWWSYY and QGS. This CDR3 region has 22 residues. Germline trimming cut 1 base from V and 0 bases from J; bases unmatched to any gene: 18. The CDR3 protein is CALGERRETGGYQGSHTDKLIF. CDR3 DNA sequence: TGTGCTCTTGGGGAACGGAGGGAGACTGGGGGATACCAAGGGTCGCACACCGATAAACTCATCTTT.

This clone was picked up a small number of times. TCRdb lists the protein of a much larger clone for this DNA, which differs at residue 17, so this is likely a read error; the protein given here is translated from the DNA itself. V gene TRDV2 combines with J gene TRDJ1; 10 nucleotides agree with TRDD3. TCRdb supplies no J gene; here it was assigned by aligning the nucleotide sequence to germline. CDR1 GEAIGNYY and CDR2 EKD come from the germline V gene. CDR3 length: 20 residues. The CDR3 protein is CACDTLPTGDTRLETDILIF. The CDR3 DNA sequence: TGTGCCTGTGACACCCTTCCTACGGGGGATACGCGCCTTGAGACCGATATACTCATCTTT.

There are many counts of this clone. The chain is built from TRDV2 and TRDJ1, with TRDD3 matching 8 bases. This CDR3 has 23 amino acids. V shed 0 bases and J 0 bases; nucleotides not matched to a gene: 26. From germline, CDR1 is GEAIGNYY and CDR2 EKD. CDR3 residues: CACDTVSRSGLLGGRRDTDKLIF. CDR3 sequence (DNA): TGTGCCTGTGACACCGTTAGCCGCTCGGGTCTACTGGGGGGACGAAGGGACACCGATAAACTCATCTTT.

A few counts support this clone. Given a far larger clone just one base away, this is likely a sequencing read error. Other DNA variants within this sample encode the same CDR3. The rearrangement uses TRDV1 and TRDJ1; 10 nucleotides align to TRDD3. Germline matching of the DNA provided the J gene here, since TCRdb leaves it blank. The CDR3 totals 24 residues. Germline CDR1 reads TSWWSYY; CDR2 reads QGS. The CDR3 here is CALGESPTSSMYWGITPHTDKLIF. The CDR3 nucleotides read TGCGCTCTTGGGGAATCCCCAACCTCCTCGATGTACTGGGGGATCACCCCTCACACCGATAAACTCATCTTT.

This clone occurred many times. The chain is built from TRDV2 and TRDJ1, with 13 bases aligning to TRDD3. TCRdb is silent on the J gene; assignment here came from matching the DNA to germline. Trimming cost V 0 bases and J 3 bases; bases outside gene matches: 9. The length of the CDR3 is 18 residues. Germline V CDR1 and CDR2: GEAIGNYY, EKD. The CDR3 region is CACDTGWTGGYGADKLIF. In DNA, the CDR3 is TGTGCCTGTGACACCGGATGGACTGGGGGATACGGAGCCGATAAACTCATCTTT.

This clone was counted between two and nine times. The protein TCRdb gives is from a much larger clone and does not agree with this DNA's translation at residue 5, likely a read error; the protein shown here comes from the DNA. This chain links TRDV1 with TRDJ1, with 11 bases that match TRDD3. The J gene is absent in TCRdb and was assigned here via DNA matching to germline. The CDR3 runs 16 residues. Germline values: CDR1 TSWWSYY, CDR2 QGS. V shed 4 bases and J 2 bases; nucleotides not matched to a gene: 6. Here the CDR3 reads CALGGLNWGITDKLIF. The CDR3 DNA reads as TGTGCTCTTGGGGGGCTCAACTGGGGGATAACCGATAAACTCATCTTT.

Details on this clone: TCRdb's entry gives the protein of a much larger clone, which mismatches this DNA's translation at residue 6, likely from a read error; the protein reported here is translated from the DNA. The chain is built from TRDV1 and TRDJ1, with 7 bases matching TRDD3. TCRdb does not report a J gene; here it was assigned by matching the DNA to germline references. The J segment lost 3 bases and the V segment lost 2 bases, leaving 18 bases of the junction unmatched. The CDR3 totals 19 residues. The germline gives CDR1 TSWWSYY, CDR2 QGS. As DNA, the CDR3 is TGTGCTCTTGGGGAATTCACCTTTGGGGGACCAATTGAGGCCGATAAACTCATCTTT. It specifies CALGEFTFGGPIEADKLIF.